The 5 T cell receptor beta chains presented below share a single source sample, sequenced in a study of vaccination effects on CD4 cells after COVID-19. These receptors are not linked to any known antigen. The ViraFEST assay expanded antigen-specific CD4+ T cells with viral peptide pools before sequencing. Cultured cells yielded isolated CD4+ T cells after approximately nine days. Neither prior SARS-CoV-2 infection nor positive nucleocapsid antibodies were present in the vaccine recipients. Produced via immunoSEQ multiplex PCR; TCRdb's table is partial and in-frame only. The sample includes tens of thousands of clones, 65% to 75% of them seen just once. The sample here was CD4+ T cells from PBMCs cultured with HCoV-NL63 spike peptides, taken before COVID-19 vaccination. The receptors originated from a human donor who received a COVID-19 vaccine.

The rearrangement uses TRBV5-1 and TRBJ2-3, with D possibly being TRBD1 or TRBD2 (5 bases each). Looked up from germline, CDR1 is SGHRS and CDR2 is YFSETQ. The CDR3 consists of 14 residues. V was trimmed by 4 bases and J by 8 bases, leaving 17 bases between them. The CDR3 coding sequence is TGCGCCAGCAGCACCGGGACCGCTAAGGGTACGCAGTATTTT. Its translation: CASSTGTAKGTQYF.

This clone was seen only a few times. In nucleotides, the CDR3 is TGTGCCAGCAGTGGGGACACCTCCACCGGGGAGCTGTTTTTT. Translated, it gives CASSGDTSTGELFF. The rearrangement links TRBV2 to TRBJ2-2; TRBD1 is a possible D gene (6 bases). This CDR3 has 14 residues. V was cut by 4 bases and J by 4 bases, with 10 bases left in between. Germline-derived CDR1 and CDR2 are SNHLY and FYNNEI.

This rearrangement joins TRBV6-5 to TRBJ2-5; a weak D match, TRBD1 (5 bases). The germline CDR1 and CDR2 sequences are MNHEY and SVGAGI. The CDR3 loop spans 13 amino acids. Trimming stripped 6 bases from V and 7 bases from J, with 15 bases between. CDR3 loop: CASSQEPGPTQYF. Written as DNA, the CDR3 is TGTGCCAGCAGCCAAGAACCAGGGCCGACCCAGTACTTC.

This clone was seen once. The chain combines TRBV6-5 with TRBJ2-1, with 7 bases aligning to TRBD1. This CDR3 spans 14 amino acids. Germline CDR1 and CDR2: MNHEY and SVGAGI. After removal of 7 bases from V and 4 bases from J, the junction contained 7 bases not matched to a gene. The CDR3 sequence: CASTKGATYNEQFF. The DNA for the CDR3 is TGTGCCAGCACGAAGGGGGCCACTTACAATGAGCAGTTCTTC.

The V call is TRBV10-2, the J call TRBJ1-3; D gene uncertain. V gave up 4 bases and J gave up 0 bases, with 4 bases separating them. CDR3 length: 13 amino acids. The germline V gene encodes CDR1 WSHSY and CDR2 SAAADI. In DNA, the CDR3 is TGCGCCAGCAGTGTTCTCTCTGGAAACACCATATATTTT. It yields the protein CASSVLSGNTIYF.